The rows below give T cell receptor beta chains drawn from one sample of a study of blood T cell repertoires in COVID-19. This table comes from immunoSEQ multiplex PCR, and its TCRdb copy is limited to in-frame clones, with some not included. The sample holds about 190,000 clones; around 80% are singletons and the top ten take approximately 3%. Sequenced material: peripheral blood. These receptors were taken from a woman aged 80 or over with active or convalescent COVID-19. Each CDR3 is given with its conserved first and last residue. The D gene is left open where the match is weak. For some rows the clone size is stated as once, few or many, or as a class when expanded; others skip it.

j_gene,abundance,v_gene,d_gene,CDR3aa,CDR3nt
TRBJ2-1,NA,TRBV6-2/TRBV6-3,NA,CASSTGYTYNEQFF,TGTGCCAGCAGCACAGGGTACACCTACAATGAGCAGTTCTTC
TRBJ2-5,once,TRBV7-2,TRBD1,CASSLAPTGAGETQYF,TGTGCCAGCAGCTTAGCCCCGACAGGGGCGGGAGAGACCCAGTACTTC
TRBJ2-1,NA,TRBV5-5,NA,CASSLGQGLYNEQFF,TGTGCCAGCAGCTTGGGTCAGGGACTCTACAATGAGCAGTTCTTC
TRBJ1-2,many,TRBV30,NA,CAWSPINGRVINYGYTF,TGTGCCTGGAGCCCTATCAATGGTCGAGTTATTAACTATGGCTACACCTTC
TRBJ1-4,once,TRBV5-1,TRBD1,CASSQRQGTNEKLFF,TGCGCCAGCAGCCAGCGACAGGGAACTAATGAAAAACTGTTTTTT
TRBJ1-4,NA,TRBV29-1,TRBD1,CSVSTGAGEKLFF,TGCAGCGTCTCGACAGGGGCAGGAGAAAAACTGTTTTTT
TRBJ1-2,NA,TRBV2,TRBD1,CASTRGQGGYGYTF,TGTGCCAGCACCAGGGGACAGGGGGGGTACGGCTACACCTTC
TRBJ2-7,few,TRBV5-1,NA,CASSLDEGVVQYF,TGCGCCAGCAGCTTGGATGAGGGGGTGGTGCAGTACTTC
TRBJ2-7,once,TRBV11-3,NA,CASSLGVANAVEEQYF,TGTGCCAGCAGCTTAGGGGTAGCGAACGCCGTGGAGGAGCAGTACTTC
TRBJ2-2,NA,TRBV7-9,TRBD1,CASSPGQGGTGELFF,TGTGCCAGCAGCCCTGGACAGGGTGGTACCGGGGAGCTGTTTTTT
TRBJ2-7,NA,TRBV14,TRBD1,CASSQDPRQGSYEQYF,TGTGCCAGCAGCCAAGATCCCAGACAGGGCTCCTACGAGCAGTACTTC
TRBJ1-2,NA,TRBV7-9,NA,CASSYRGQKEGTF,TGTGCCAGCAGCTACCGCGGACAGAAAGAGGGCACCTTC
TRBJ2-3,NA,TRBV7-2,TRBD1,CASSPVGQGASNTQYF,TGTGCCAGCAGCCCGGTGGGGCAGGGGGCGTCAAATACGCAGTATTTT
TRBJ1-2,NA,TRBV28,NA,CASSLRGNYGYTF,TGTGCCAGCAGTTTAAGGGGAAACTATGGCTACACCTTC
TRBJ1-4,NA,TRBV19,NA,CASSILASTNEKLFF,NA
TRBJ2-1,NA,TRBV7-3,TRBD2,CASSSTSGGSYNEQFF,TGTGCCAGCAGCTCAACTAGCGGGGGGTCCTACAATGAGCAGTTCTTC
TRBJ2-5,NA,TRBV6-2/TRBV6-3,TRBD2,CASSYSSAGGGQETQYF,TGTGCCAGCAGTTACTCATCGGCGGGGGGGGGACAAGAGACCCAGTACTTC
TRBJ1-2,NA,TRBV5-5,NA,CASSSARGGGHYGYTF,TGTGCCAGCAGCTCGGCAAGAGGGGGGGGACACTATGGCTACACCTTC
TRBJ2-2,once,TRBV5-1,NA,CASSLDGDTGELFF,TGCGCCAGCAGCTTGGACGGGGACACCGGGGAGCTGTTTTTT
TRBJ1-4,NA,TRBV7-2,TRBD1,CASSLVHRGADGEKLFF,TGTGCCAGCAGCTTAGTTCACAGGGGCGCGGATGGTGAAAAACTGTTTTTT
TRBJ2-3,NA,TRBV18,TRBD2,CASSGTSGVDTQYF,TGTGCCAGCTCAGGGACTAGCGGGGTGGATACGCAGTATTTT
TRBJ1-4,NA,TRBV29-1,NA,CSVAGPTTNEKLFF,TGCAGCGTTGCGGGTCCCACAACTAATGAAAAACTGTTTTTT
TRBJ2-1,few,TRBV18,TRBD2,CASSPPGLAGEQFF,TGTGCCAGCTCACCACCGGGACTAGCTGGTGAGCAGTTCTTC
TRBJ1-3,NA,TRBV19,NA,CASSETGFGNTIYF,TGTGCCAGTAGTGAAACAGGGTTCGGAAACACCATATATTTT
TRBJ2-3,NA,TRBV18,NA,CASSPYTGETLHYF,TGTGCCAGCTCGCCTTACACAGGCGAAACACTACACTATTTT
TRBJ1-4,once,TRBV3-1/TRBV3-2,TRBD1,CASSQGQGREKLFF,TGTGCCAGCTCCCAGGGACAGGGGCGGGAAAAACTGTTTTTT
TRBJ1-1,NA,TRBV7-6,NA,CASGTTAFF,TGTGCCAGCGGGACAACAGCTTTCTTT
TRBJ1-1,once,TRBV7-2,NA,CASSLVGREGAFF,TGTGCCAGCAGCTTAGTAGGTCGCGAGGGAGCTTTCTTT
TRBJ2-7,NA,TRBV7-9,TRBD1,CAMSSRDRPHEQYF,TGTGCCATGAGCTCCCGGGACAGGCCGCACGAGCAGTACTTC
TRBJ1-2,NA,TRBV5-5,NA,CASGLSGTNYGYTF,TGTGCCAGCGGCCTCTCGGGGACAAACTATGGCTACACCTTC
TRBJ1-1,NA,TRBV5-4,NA,CASSPVPETMNTEAFF,TGTGCCAGCAGCCCCGTGCCGGAGACCATGAACACTGAAGCTTTCTTT
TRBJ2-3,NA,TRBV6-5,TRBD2,CASEEGLADTQYF,TGTGCCAGCGAAGAAGGACTAGCGGATACGCAGTATTTT
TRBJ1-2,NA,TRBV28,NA,CASSSFPYGYTF,TGTGCCAGCAGCTCGTTTCCCTATGGCTACACCTTC
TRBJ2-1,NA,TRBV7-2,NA,CASSTHRGGGSSYNEQFF,TGTGCCAGCAGCACCCACCGCGGGGGCGGGAGCTCCTACAATGAGCAGTTCTTC
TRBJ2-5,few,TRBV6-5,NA,CASSPHRPEETQYF,TGTGCCAGCAGTCCACACAGACCGGAAGAGACCCAGTACTTC
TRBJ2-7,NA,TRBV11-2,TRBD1,CASSSRTGYEYEQYF,TGTGCCAGCAGCTCCCGGACAGGATATGAGTACGAGCAGTACTTC
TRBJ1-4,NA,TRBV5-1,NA,CASSLAARVRGDEKLFF,TGCGCCAGCAGCTTGGCGGCCAGGGTAAGGGGTGACGAAAAACTGTTTTTT
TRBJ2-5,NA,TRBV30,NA,CAWRNWRGRETQYF,TGTGCCTGGAGAAACTGGCGGGGACGGGAGACCCAGTACTTC
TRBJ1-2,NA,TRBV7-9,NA,CASSSQGEGGNYGYTF,TGTGCCAGCAGCTCCCAAGGGGAGGGAGGCAACTATGGCTACACCTTC
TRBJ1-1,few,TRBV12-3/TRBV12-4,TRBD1,CASKEGAYTEAFF,TGTGCCAGCAAAGAGGGGGCTTACACTGAAGCTTTCTTT
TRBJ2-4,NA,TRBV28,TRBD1,CASSPPDRGDSKNIQYF,TGTGCCAGCAGTCCCCCGGACAGGGGGGATTCCAAAAACATTCAGTACTTC
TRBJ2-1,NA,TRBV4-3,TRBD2,CASSQASGGAGEQFF,TGCGCCAGCAGCCAGGCTAGCGGGGGGGCAGGGGAGCAGTTCTTC
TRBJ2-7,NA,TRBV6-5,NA,CASSYRGTYEQYF,TGTGCCAGCAGTTACAGGGGAACCTACGAGCAGTACTTC
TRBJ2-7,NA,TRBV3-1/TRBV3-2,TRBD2,CASSQVGGGGAVKDEQYF,TGTGCCAGCAGCCAAGTGGGAGGCGGGGGGGCAGTTAAGGACGAGCAGTACTTC
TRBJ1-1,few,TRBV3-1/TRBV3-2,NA,CASTLGENTEAFF,TGTGCCAGCACCCTCGGGGAAAACACTGAAGCTTTCTTT
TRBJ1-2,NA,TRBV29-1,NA,CSVGEGLHYGYTF,TGCAGCGTCGGGGAAGGGCTCCACTATGGCTACACCTTC
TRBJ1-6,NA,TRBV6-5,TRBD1,CASRDRGYNSPLHF,TGTGCCAGCAGGGACAGGGGCTATAATTCACCCCTCCACTTT
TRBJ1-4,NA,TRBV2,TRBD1,CASSVGTGNGKLFF,TGTGCCAGCAGTGTAGGGACAGGGAACGGAAAACTGTTTTTT
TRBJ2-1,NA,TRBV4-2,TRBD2,CASSLAGGGIFNEQFF,TGTGCCAGCAGCCTAGCTGGCGGGGGGATTTTTAATGAGCAGTTCTTC
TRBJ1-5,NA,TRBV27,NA,CASSPKFRSDNQPQHF,TGTGCCAGCAGCCCAAAATTCCGGAGTGACAATCAGCCCCAGCATTTT